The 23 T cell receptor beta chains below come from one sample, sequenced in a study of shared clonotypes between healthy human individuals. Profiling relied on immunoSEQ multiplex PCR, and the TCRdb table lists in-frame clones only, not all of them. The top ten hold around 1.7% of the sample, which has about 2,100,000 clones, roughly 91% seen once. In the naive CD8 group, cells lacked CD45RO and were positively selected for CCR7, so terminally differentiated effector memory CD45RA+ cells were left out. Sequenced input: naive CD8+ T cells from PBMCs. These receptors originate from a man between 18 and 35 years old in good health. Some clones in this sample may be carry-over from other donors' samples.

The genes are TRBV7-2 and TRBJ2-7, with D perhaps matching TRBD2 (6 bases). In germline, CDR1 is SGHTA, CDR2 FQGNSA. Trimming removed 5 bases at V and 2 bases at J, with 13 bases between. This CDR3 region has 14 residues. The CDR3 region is CASSHREEPYEQYF. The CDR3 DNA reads TGTGCCAGCAGCCATAGGGAGGAGCCCTACGAGCAGTACTTC.

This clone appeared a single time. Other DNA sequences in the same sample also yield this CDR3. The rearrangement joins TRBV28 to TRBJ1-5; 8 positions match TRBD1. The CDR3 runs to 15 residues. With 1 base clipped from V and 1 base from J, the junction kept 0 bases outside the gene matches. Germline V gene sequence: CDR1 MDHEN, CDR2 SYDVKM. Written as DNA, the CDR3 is TGTGCCAGCAGTTTATACAGGGGGAGCAATCAGCCCCAGCATTTT. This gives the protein CASSLYRGSNQPQHF.

The CDR3: CATSSRSGGSYEQYF. As DNA, the CDR3 is TGTGCCACCAGCAGTCGGTCGGGCGGTTCTTACGAGCAGTACTTC. The V gene is TRBV15, the J gene TRBJ2-7; D unresolved. The V gene's germline CDR1 is LNHNV and CDR2 YYDKDF (reference sequence). The CDR3 loop spans 15 amino acids. V lost 3 bases to trimming and J lost 4 bases, with 16 bases between them.

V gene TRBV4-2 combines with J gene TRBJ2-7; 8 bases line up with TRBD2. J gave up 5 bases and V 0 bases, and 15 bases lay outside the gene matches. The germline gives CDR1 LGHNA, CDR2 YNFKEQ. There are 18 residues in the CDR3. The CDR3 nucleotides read TGTGCCAGCAGCCAAGATCCCCCCGGGACTAGTTACATCCACGAGCAGTACTTC. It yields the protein CASSQDPPGTSYIHEQYF.

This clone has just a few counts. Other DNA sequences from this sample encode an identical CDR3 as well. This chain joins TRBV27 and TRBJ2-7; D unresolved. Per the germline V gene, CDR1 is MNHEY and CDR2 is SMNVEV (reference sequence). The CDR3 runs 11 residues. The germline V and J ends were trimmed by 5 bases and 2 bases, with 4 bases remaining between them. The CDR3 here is CASSSPYEQYF. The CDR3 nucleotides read TGTGCCAGCAGTAGCCCCTACGAGCAGTACTTC.

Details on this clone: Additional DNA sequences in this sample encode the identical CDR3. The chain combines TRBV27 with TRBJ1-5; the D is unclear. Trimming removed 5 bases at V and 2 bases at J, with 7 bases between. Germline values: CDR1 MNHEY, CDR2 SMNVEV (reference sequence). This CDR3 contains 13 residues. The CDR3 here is CASSPLGNQPQHF. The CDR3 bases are TGTGCCAGCAGTCCGCTAGGCAATCAGCCCCAGCATTTT.

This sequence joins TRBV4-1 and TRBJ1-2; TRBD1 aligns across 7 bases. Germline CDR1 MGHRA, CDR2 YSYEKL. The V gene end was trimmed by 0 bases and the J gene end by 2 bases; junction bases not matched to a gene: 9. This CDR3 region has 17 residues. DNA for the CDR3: TGCGCCAGCAGCCAAGAAAATCTTCCAGGGGGAAACTATGGCTACACCTTC. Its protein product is CASSQENLPGGNYGYTF.

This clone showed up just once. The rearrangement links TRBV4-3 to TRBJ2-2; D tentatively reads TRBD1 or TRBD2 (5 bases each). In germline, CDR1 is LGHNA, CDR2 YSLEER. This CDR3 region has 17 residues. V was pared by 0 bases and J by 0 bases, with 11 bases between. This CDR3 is CASSQDPGTANTGELFF. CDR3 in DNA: TGCGCCAGCAGCCAAGACCCGGGGACGGCGAACACCGGGGAGCTGTTTTTT.

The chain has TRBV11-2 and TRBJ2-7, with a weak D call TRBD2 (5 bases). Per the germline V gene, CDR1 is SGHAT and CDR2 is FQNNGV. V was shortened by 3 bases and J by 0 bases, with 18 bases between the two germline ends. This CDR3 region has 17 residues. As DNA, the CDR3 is TGTGCCAGCAGCTTTCGGGGTGTAGCGCCGAGCTCCTACGAGCAGTACTTC. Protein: CASSFRGVAPSSYEQYF.

DNA of the CDR3: TGTGCCAGCAGCCTTAGGGGGACTAATCAGCCCCAGCATTTT. As protein: CASSLRGTNQPQHF. The gene calls are TRBV11-3 and TRBJ1-5; TRBD1 might be the D (6 bases). With 5 bases removed from V and 4 bases from J, the gap between germline ends came to 12 bases. There are 14 residues in the CDR3. Looked up from germline, CDR1 is SGHNT and CDR2 is YENEEA.

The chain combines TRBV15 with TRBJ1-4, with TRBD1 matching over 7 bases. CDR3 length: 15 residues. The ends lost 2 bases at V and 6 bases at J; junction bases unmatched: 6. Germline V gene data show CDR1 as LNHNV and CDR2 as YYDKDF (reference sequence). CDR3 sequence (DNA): TGTGCCACCAGCAGACAAAGGACAGGTGATGAAAAACTGTTTTTT. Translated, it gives CATSRQRTGDEKLFF.

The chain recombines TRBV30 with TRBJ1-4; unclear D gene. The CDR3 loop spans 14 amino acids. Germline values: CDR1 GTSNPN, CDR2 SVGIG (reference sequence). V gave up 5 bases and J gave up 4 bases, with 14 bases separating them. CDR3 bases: TGTGCCTGGGCCCAGGACGGATTTAATGAAAAACTGTTTTTT. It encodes CAWAQDGFNEKLFF.

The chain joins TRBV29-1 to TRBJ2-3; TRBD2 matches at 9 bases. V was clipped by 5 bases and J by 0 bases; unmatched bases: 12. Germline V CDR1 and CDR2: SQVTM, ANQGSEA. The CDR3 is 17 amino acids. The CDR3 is CSVPLAGLRPSTDTQYF. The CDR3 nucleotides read TGCAGCGTTCCACTAGCGGGCCTTAGACCTAGCACAGATACGCAGTATTTT.

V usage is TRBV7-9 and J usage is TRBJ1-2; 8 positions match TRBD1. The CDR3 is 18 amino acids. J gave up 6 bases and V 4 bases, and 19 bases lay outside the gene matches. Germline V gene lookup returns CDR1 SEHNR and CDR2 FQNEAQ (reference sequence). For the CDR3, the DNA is TGTGCCAGCAGCTACGACAAACCGGGACAGGTGGGAGGGGATGGCTACACCTTC. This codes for CASSYDKPGQVGGDGYTF.

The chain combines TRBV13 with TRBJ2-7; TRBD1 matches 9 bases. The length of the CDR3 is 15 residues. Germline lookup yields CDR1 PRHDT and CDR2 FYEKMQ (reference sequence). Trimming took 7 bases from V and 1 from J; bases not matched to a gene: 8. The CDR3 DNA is TGTGCCAGCACCAGGACAGGGGAATGGTCCTACGAGCAGTACTTC. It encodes CASTRTGEWSYEQYF.

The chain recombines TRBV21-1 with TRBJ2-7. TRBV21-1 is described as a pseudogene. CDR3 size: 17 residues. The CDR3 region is CASSKKGRKPIPYEQYF. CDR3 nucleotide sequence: TGTGCCAGCAGCAAAAAGGGCAGGAAGCCCATCCCCTACGAGCAGTACTTC.

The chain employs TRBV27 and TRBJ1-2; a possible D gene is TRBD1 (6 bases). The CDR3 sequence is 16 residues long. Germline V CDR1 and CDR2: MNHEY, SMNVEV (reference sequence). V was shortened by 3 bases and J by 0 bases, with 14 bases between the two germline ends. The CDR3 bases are TGTGCCAGCAGTTTTTTGAGACAGGCGGCTAACTATGGCTACACCTTC. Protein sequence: CASSFLRQAANYGYTF.

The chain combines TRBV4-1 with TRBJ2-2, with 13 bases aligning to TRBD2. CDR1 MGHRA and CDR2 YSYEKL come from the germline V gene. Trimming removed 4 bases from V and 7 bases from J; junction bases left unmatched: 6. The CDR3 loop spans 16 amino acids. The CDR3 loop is CASSPGTSGKGGELFF. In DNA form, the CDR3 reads TGCGCCAGCAGCCCCGGGACTAGCGGGAAAGGCGGGGAGCTGTTTTTT.

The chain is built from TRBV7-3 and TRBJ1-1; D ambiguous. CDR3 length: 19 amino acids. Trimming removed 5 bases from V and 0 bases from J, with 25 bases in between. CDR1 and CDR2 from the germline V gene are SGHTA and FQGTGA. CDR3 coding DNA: TGTGCCAGCAGCCCATCTCCGCACAGATATAATCTCTTGAACACTGAAGCTTTCTTT. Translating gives CASSPSPHRYNLLNTEAFF.

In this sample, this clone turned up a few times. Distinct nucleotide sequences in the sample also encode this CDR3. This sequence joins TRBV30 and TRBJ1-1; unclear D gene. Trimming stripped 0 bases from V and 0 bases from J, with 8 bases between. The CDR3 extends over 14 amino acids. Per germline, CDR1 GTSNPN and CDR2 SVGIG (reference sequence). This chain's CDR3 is CAWSVQGLNTEAFF. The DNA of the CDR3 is TGTGCCTGGAGTGTACAAGGTCTGAACACTGAAGCTTTCTTT. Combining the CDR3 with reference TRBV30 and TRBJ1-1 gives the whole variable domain SQTIHQWPATLVQPVGSPLSLECTVEGTSNPNLYWYRQAAGRGLQLLFYSVGIGQISSEVPQNLSASRPQDRQFILSSKKLLLSDSGFYLCAWSVQGLNTEAFFGQGTRLTVV.

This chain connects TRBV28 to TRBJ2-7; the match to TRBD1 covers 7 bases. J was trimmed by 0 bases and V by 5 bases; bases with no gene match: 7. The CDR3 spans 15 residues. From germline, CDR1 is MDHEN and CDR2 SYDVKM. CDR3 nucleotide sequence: TGTGCCAGCAGTAAGACAGGGTCGAGCTCCTACGAGCAGTACTTC. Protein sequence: CASSKTGSSSYEQYF.

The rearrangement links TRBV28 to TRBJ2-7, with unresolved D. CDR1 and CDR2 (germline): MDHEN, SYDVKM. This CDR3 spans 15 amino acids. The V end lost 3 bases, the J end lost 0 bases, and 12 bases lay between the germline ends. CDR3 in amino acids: CASSLAGLSSYEQYF. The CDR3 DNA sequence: TGTGCCAGCAGTTTGGCCGGTCTTAGCTCCTACGAGCAGTACTTC.

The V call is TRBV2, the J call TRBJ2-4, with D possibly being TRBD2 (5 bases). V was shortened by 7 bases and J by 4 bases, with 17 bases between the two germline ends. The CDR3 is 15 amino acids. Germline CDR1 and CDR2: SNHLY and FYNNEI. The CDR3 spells CASTPAERTKNIQYF. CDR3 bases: TGTGCCAGCACCCCAGCGGAGCGAACTAAAAACATTCAGTACTTC.